These 14 T cell receptor beta chains came from one sample sequenced in a study of blood T cell repertoires in COVID-19 (TCRdb year 2020). The library was obtained by the immunoSEQ multiplex PCR assay. The source is immuneACCESS, and TCRdb retained only in-frame sequences with V and J called. Part of the clones is not carried over; for the studies checked, unresolved V genes explain less than half of this, and the remainder is unexplained. The sample profile shows about 150,000 clones; 65% to 80% of them were found once. The top ten clonotypes cover 4% to 4.5% of the sample. Sequencing input: peripheral blood. These receptors came from a man in his sixties with acute or convalescent COVID-19.

This chain joins TRBV28 and TRBJ1-2; no definite D call. CDR3 length equals 13 residues. The V end lost 7 bases, the J end lost 0 bases, and 9 bases lay between the germline ends. Germline lookup yields CDR1 MDHEN and CDR2 SYDVKM. CDR3 in DNA: TGTGCCAGCACCCTGAGGGCTAACTATGGCTACACCTTC. It is translated as CASTLRANYGYTF.

This sequence joins TRBV6-7 and TRBJ2-7; TRBD2 agrees at 10 bases. TRBV6-7 is flagged as an ORF with uncertain function. This CDR3 has 17 residues. The V segment lost 0 bases and the J segment 7 bases; nucleotides outside the gene matches: 12. This CDR3 is CASSYSSPSGGRGEQYF. In DNA, the CDR3 is TGTGCCAGCAGTTACTCGAGTCCTAGCGGGGGACGAGGGGAGCAGTACTTC.

The chain combines TRBV19 with TRBJ2-2, with D perhaps TRBD1 (6 bases). V was shortened by 2 bases and J by 6 bases, with 13 bases between the two germline ends. This CDR3 spans 15 amino acids. Looked up from germline, CDR1 is LNHDA and CDR2 is SQIVND (reference sequence). Here the CDR3 DNA reads TGTGCCAGTAGTATACAGGGGAATTACGCCGGGGAGCTGTTTTTT. Its translation is CASSIQGNYAGELFF.

The rearrangement joins TRBV6-2 or TRBV6-3 to TRBJ2-3; 8 bases fit TRBD2. CDR1 and CDR2 from the germline V gene are MNHEY and SVGEGT. V shed 1 base, J shed 2 bases, and the junction held 11 bases outside the gene matches. The CDR3 length is 18 residues. The DNA of the CDR3 is TGTGCCAGCAGTTACTACGGGCTAGCGGGTTACCCCACAGATACGCAGTATTTT. Protein product: CASSYYGLAGYPTDTQYF.

Notes on this clone: No DNA is shown, since the ends of the CDR3 on it are uncertain; the CDR3 is the one TCRdb lists. The V and J genes are TRBV6-6 and TRBJ1-2; TRBD1, the table's D call, lacks a check against the DNA. The CDR3 contains 13 residues when both ends are counted. Germline values: CDR1 MNHNY, CDR2 SVGAGI (reference sequence). Here the CDR3 reads CASSYVGQGIPTF.

The rearrangement uses TRBV7-9 and TRBJ2-1; 12 nucleotides line up with TRBD2. Trimming at V came to 5 bases and at J to 1 base, leaving 12 bases not matched to a gene. The CDR3 totals 19 residues. Looked up from germline, CDR1 is SEHNR and CDR2 is FQNEAQ (reference sequence). CDR3 region: CASSQASGRARESYNEQFF. The CDR3 DNA follows: TGTGCCAGCAGCCAAGCTAGCGGGAGGGCCAGAGAGTCCTACAATGAGCAGTTCTTC.

The V gene is TRBV6-6, the J gene TRBJ2-1; TRBD1 aligns across 8 bases. Unmatched junction bases numbered 8, after V lost 2 bases and J lost 8 bases. This CDR3 contains 15 residues. The germline V gene encodes CDR1 MNHNY and CDR2 SVGAGI (reference sequence). CDR3 coding DNA: TGTGCCAGCAGTTACCGGCAGGGGGCGTTGGATGAGCAGTTCTTC. Protein: CASSYRQGALDEQFF.

J is TRBJ1-3 and V is TRBV14, with D possibly TRBD1 on 5 matching bases. V was pared by 4 bases and J by 8 bases, with 15 bases between. Germline V lookup: CDR1 SGHDN, CDR2 FVKESK. The CDR3 totals 14 residues. The CDR3 bases are TGTGCCAGCAGCCTTTCAGGAGGGACCCACACCATATATTTT. Translated: CASSLSGGTHTIYF.

The chain employs TRBV29-1 and TRBJ1-4; the match to TRBD1 covers 8 bases. J was trimmed by 6 bases and V by 6 bases; bases with no gene match: 6. There are 13 residues in the CDR3. The germline V gene encodes CDR1 SQVTM and CDR2 ANQGSEA. CDR3 region: CSVWTGRDEKLFF. The DNA for the CDR3 is TGCAGCGTATGGACAGGGCGGGATGAAAAACTGTTTTTT. The full variable domain, rest sourced from reference TRBV29-1 and TRBJ1-4, is SAVISQKPSRDICQRGTSLTIQCQVDSQVTMMFWYRQQPGQSLTLIATANQGSEATYESGFVIDKFPISRPNLTFSTLTVSNMSPEDSSIYLCSVWTGRDEKLFFGSGTQLSVL.

The chain joins TRBV2 to TRBJ1-3, with 10 bases aligning to TRBD1. The germline V gene has CDR1 SNHLY and CDR2 FYNNEI. This CDR3 spans 16 amino acids. V dropped 4 bases and J dropped 0; count of bases not matched to a gene: 3. In DNA, the CDR3 is TGTGCCAGCAGTGGGACAGGGGGTTTCTCTGGAAACACCATATATTTT. Translation: CASSGTGGFSGNTIYF.

CDR3: CASSAGGPGGTYEQYF. The CDR3 bases are TGTGCCAGCAGCGCCGGGGGTCCGGGAGGGACCTACGAGCAGTACTTC. The chain joins TRBV9 to TRBJ2-7; 8 positions match TRBD2. Germline CDR1 and CDR2: SGDLS and YYNGEE. The trim removed 3 bases at V and 2 bases at J, leaving 10 bases unmatched. CDR3 size: 16 residues.

The chain joins TRBV7-2 to TRBJ2-7; 14 nucleotides agree with TRBD2. Germline loops: CDR1 SGHTA, CDR2 FQGNSA. The CDR3 spans 17 residues. Unmatched junction bases numbered 11, after V lost 5 bases and J lost 5 bases. CDR3 residues: CASSPSGTSGSTHEQYF. CDR3 nucleotide sequence: TGTGCCAGCAGCCCCAGCGGGACTAGCGGGAGTACCCACGAGCAGTACTTC.

The chain recombines TRBV18 with TRBJ2-1; TRBD2 matches 13 bases. Germline-derived CDR1 and CDR2 are KGHSH and LQKENI. The CDR3 runs to 14 residues. V lost 8 bases, J lost 9 bases, and 7 bases stayed unmatched. CDR3 coding DNA: TGTGCCAGCCGGGGGACTAGCGGGACTACTGAGCAGTTCTTC. Translation: CASRGTSGTTEQFF.

The chain couples TRBV21-1 to TRBJ2-1; the table's D call, TRBD2, has no DNA check behind it. TRBV21-1 is tagged as a pseudogene. The CDR3 is 18 amino acids. This CDR3 reads CASSVASGRQSSYNEQFF. The DNA of the CDR3 is TGTGCCAGCTCGGTGGCTAGCGGGAGACAATCCTCCTACAATGAGCAGTTCTTC.